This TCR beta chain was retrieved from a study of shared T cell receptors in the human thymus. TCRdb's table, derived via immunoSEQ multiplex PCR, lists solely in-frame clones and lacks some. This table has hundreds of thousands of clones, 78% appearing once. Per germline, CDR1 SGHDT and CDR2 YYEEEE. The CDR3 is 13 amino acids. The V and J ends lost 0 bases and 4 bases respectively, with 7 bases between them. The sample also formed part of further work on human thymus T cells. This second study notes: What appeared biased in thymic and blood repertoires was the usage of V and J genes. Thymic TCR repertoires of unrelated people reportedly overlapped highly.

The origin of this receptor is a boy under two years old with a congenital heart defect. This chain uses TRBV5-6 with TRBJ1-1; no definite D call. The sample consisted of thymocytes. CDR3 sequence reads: CASSLAPGTEAFF. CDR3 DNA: TGTGCCAGCAGCTTGGCCCCCGGCACTGAAGCTTTCTTT.